This T cell receptor (beta chain) was sequenced in a study of lymphopenia after photon versus proton radiotherapy. Whole-study results and caveats: In patients who died, overall survival fell as post-nadir TCR diversity dropped more.

The count of this clone is one. Its antigen is undetermined. V lost 1 base, J lost 3 bases, and 13 bases lay in between. The CDR3 contains 15 residues. Per the germline V gene, CDR1 is LGHNA and CDR2 is YSLEER. Measured with immunoSEQ multiplex PCR; TCRdb has only the in-frame clones, and not every one. The sample shows fewer than 25,000 clones, roughly 84% of them seen only once. This chain uses TRBV4-3 with TRBJ2-7, with D perhaps TRBD1 (7 bases). The TCR was taken from a man aged 35-49 years with gastric cancer. This specimen consisted of peripheral blood, obtained from a patient treated with photon-based radiotherapy. The CDR3 loop reads CASSQGGDSYYEQYF. In nucleotides, the CDR3 is TGCGCCAGCAGCCAAGGCGGGGACAGCTACTACGAGCAGTACTTC.